This T cell receptor (beta chain) was retrieved from a study of brain T cells in children with intractable seizures. Germline V gene lookup returns CDR1 SGHTA and CDR2 FQGTGA. This CDR3 spans 17 amino acids. With V trimmed by 2 bases and J by 1 base, 8 bases remained unmatched. This table comes from immunoSEQ multiplex PCR, and its TCRdb copy is limited to in-frame clones, with some not included. The data show tens of thousands of clones, under 95% seen once. The rearrangement joins TRBV7-3 to TRBJ2-5, with 9 bases aligning to TRBD1. The sample was peripheral blood, taken at surgery. The receptor was derived from a boy in the first two years of life with tuberous sclerosis and intractable seizures. The CDR3 nucleotides read TGTGCCAGCAGCTTAGGGGGACCGGGACAGGGCCAAGAGACCCAGTACTTC. Translation: CASSLGGPGQGQETQYF.